The clone carrying this TCR beta chain was seen only a few times. The sample is drawn from a study of early T cells in non-severe SARS-CoV-2 infection. Study information: Chains from this unsorted whole-blood bulk RNA could not be paired.

TCRdb used MiXCR to reprocess the 5' RACE reads, holding one entry per CDR3 protein. The table records more than 75,000 distinct CDR3 sequences, over 10% of them present only once. The sequenced sample consisted of whole blood. The TCR was taken from an adult who was a healthcare worker with PCR-confirmed SARS-CoV-2 infection or an uninfected control (not recorded which).

The CDR3 region is CASSLMTGIYEQYF. As DNA, the CDR3 is TGTGCCAGCAGTCTGATGACGGGGATCTACGAGCAGTACTTC. The rearrangement uses TRBV6-6 and TRBJ2-7; D possibly corresponds to TRBD2 (5 bases). Germline-derived CDR1 and CDR2 are MNHNY and SVGAGI (reference sequence). V lost 5 bases, J lost 3 bases, and 14 bases lay in between. The CDR3 spans 14 residues.